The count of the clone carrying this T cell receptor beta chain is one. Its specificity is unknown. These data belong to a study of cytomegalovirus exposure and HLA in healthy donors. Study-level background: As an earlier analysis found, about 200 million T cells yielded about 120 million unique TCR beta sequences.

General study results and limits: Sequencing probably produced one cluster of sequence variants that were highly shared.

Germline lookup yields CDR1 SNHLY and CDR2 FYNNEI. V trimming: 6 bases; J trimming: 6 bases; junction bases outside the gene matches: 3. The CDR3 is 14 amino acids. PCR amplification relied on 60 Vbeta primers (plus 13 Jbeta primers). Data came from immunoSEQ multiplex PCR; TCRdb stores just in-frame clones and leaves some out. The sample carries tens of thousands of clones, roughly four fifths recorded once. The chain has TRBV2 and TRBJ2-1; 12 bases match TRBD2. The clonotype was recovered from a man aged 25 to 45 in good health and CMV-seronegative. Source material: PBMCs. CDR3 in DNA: TGTGCCAGCAGGACTAGCGGGGGACGCAATGAGCAGTTCTTC. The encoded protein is CASRTSGGRNEQFF.